This paragraph reports one T cell receptor (beta chain). These data are taken from a study of blood T cell repertoires in COVID-19. TCRdb's table, derived via immunoSEQ multiplex PCR, lists solely in-frame clones and lacks some. Of approximately 450,000 clones listed, about 89% are singletons. Germline V gene data show CDR1 as SGDLS and CDR2 as YYNGEE. V was clipped by 1 base and J by 2 bases; unmatched bases: 3. CDR3 size: 15 residues. The origin of this receptor is a woman aged 25 to 39 with acute or convalescent COVID-19. The material sequenced was peripheral blood. The chain couples TRBV9 to TRBJ2-1; TRBD1 agrees at 7 bases. CDR3 amino acids: CASSVTGVPYNEQFF. CDR3 coding DNA: TGTGCCAGCAGCGTAACAGGGGTGCCCTACAATGAGCAGTTCTTC.